This T cell receptor beta chain was captured by sequencing in a study of shared clonotypes between healthy human individuals. The protocol was immunoSEQ multiplex PCR, while the TCRdb copy is restricted to in-frame clones and leaves out a portion. The sample has roughly 2.2 million clones, over 90% seen once. This receptor was obtained from a man aged 18 to 35 in good health. Some clones in this sample may be carry-over from other donors' samples. Sequenced: naive CD4+ T cells from PBMCs. As to subset: CD45RA+ positively selected.

The CDR3 DNA reads as TGCGCCAGCAGCTTGACAGGTCCGGGAGGCAATCAGCCCCAGCATTTT. This sequence encodes CASSLTGPGGNQPQHF. The J gene is TRBJ1-5, the V gene TRBV5-1; possibly TRBD1 for D (5 bases). Trimming removed 1 base from V and 2 bases from J, with 13 bases in between. The germline gives CDR1 SGHRS, CDR2 YFSETQ. The CDR3 runs 16 residues. The variable domain in full, completed from reference TRBV5-1 and TRBJ1-5, reads KAGVTQTPRYLIKTRGQQVTLSCSPISGHRSVSWYQQTPGQGLQFLFEYFSETQRNKGNFPGRFSGRQFSNSRSEMNVSTLELGDSALYLCASSLTGPGGNQPQHFGDGTRLSIL.